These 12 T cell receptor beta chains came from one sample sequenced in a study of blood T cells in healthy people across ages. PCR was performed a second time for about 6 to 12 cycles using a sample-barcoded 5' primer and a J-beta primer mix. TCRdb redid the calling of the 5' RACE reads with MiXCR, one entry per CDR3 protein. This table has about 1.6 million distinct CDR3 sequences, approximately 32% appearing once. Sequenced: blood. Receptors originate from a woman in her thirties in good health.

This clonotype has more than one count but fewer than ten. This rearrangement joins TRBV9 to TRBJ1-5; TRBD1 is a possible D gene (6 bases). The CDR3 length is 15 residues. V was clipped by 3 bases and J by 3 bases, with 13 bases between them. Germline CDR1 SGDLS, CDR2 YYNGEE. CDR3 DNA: TGTGCCAGCAGCGAGGGGGGGTGGGCCAATCAGCCCCAGCATTTT. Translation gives CASSEGGWANQPQHF.

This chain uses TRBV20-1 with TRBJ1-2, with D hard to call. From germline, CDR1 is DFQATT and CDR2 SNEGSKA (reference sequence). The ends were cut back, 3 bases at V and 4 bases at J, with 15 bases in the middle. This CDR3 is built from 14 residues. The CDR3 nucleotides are TGCAGTGCTAGTATTGCAGGAACCGGCTATGGCTACACCTTC. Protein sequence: CSASIAGTGYGYTF.

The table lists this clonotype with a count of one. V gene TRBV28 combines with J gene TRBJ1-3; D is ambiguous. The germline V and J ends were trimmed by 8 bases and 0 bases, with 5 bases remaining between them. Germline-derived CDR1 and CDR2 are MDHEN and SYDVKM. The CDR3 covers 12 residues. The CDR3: CASANSGNTIYF. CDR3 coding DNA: TGTGCCAGCGCGAACTCTGGAAACACCATATATTTT.

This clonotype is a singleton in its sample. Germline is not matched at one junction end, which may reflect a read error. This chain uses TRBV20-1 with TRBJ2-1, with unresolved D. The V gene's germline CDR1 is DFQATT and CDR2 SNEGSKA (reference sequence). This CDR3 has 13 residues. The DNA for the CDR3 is TGCAGTGCTAGAGATATGGGCTACAATGGGCAGTTCTTC. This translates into CSARDMGYNGQFF.

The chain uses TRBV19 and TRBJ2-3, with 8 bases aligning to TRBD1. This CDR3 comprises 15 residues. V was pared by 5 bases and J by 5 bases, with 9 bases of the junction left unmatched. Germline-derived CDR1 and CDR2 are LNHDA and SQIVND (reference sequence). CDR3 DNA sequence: TGTGCCAGTAGTTCCCACAGGGGGGCTGGAGATACGCAGTATTTT. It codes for CASSSHRGAGDTQYF.

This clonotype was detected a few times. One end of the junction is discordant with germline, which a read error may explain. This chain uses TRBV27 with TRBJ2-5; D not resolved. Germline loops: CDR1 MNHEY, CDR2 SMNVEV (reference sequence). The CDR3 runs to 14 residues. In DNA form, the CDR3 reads TGTGCCGGCAGTCCCTATGACGGAAAAGAGACCCAGTACTTC. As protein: CAGSPYDGKETQYF.

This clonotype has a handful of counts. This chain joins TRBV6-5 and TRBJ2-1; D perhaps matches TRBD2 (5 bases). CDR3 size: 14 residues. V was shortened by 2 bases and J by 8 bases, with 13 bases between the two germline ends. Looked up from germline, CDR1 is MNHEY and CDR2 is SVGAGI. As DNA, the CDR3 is TGTGCCAGCAGTTACGCGCTAGGAGGTGATGAGCAGTTCTTC. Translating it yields CASSYALGGDEQFF.

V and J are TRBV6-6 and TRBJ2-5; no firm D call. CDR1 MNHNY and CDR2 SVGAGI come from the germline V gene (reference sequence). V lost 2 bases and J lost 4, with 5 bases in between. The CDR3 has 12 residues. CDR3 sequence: CASSYRSETQYF. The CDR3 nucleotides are TGTGCCAGCAGTTACCGATCAGAGACCCAGTACTTC.

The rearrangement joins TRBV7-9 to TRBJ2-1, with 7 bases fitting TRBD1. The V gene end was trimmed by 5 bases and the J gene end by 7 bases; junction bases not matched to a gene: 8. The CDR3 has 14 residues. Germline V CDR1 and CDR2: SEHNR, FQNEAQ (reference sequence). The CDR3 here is CASSPGTAPNEQFF. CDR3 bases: TGTGCCAGCAGCCCAGGGACAGCTCCTAATGAGCAGTTCTTC.

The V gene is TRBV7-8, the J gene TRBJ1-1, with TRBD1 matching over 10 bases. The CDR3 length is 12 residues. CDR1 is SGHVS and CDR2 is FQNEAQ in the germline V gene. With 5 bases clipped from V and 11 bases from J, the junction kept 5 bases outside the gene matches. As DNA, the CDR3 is TGTGCCAGCAGCCTTGGGACAGGGGACGCTTTCTTT. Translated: CASSLGTGDAFF. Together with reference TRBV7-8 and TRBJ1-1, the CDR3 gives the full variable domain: GAGVSQSPRYKVAKRGQDVALRCDPISGHVSLFWYQQALGQGPEFLTYFQNEAQLDKSGLPSDRFFAERPEGSVSTLKIQRTQQEDSAVYLCASSLGTGDAFFGQGTRLTVV.

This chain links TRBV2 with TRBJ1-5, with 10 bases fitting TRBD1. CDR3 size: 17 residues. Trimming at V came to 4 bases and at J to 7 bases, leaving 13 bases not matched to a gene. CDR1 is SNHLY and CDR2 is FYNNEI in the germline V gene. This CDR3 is CASSGRDRGFIGQPQHF. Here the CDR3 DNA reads TGTGCCAGCAGTGGCCGGGACAGGGGCTTTATCGGGCAGCCCCAGCATTTT.

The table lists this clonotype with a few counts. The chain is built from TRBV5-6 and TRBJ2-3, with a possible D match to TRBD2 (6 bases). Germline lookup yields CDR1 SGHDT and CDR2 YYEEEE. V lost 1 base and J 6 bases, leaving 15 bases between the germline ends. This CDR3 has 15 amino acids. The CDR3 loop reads CASSLPLRGGDTQYF. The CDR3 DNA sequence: TGTGCCAGCAGCTTGCCCCTGCGGGGTGGGGATACGCAGTATTTT.